A selection of T cell receptor beta chains follows, all from one sample in a study of graft-versus-host responses after intestinal transplantation. Measured with immunoSEQ multiplex PCR; TCRdb has only the in-frame clones, and not every one. The repertoire holds approximately 77,000 clones, with roughly 90% as singletons. Specimen: PBMCs, collected 98 days after intestinal transplantation. These receptors were obtained from a human patient who received an intestinal transplant, so some T cells may come from the graft donor. The CDR3 runs from the conserved cysteine through the conserved F or W. Each record gives: V gene, J gene, D gene, clone size, CDR3 DNA, CDR3 protein. The D gene is left open where the match is weak. Clone size is shown for a subset of rows, as once, few, many or a class of expanded clone.

v_gene: TRBV6-6
j_gene: TRBJ2-4
d_gene: TRBD2
abundance: -
CDR3nt: TGTGCCATTTGGGAGGGGACCAAAAACATTCAGTACTTC
CDR3aa: CAIWEGTKNIQYF

v_gene: TRBV9
j_gene: TRBJ2-3
d_gene: TRBD1
abundance: -
CDR3nt: TGTGCCAGCAGCGTCGACGCAGGGGGAGTAACAGATACGCAGTATTTT
CDR3aa: CASSVDAGGVTDTQYF

v_gene: TRBV15
j_gene: TRBJ1-5
d_gene: TRBD1
abundance: -
CDR3nt: TGTGCCACCAGCAGAGAAGGGACAGGGGATCAGCCCCAGCATTTT
CDR3aa: CATSREGTGDQPQHF

v_gene: TRBV5-1
j_gene: TRBJ2-5
d_gene: TRBD1
abundance: -
CDR3nt: TGCGCCAGCAGCTCGGGACAGACCCAAGAGACCCAGTACTTC
CDR3aa: CASSSGQTQETQYF

v_gene: TRBV4-1
j_gene: TRBJ1-5
d_gene: TRBD1
abundance: -
CDR3nt: TGCGCCAGCAGCCAAGTGGGACAGGGGAAACAGCCCCAGCATTTT
CDR3aa: CASSQVGQGKQPQHF

v_gene: TRBV7-3
j_gene: TRBJ2-2
d_gene: -
abundance: -
CDR3nt: TGTGCCAGCAGCCGAACAGGGACCGGGGAGCTGTTTTTT
CDR3aa: CASSRTGTGELFF

v_gene: TRBV15
j_gene: TRBJ2-5
d_gene: TRBD2
abundance: -
CDR3nt: TGTGCCACCAGCAGAGCCCAGAGAGGACTAGTCTACCAGTACTTC
CDR3aa: CATSRAQRGLVYQYF

v_gene: TRBV6-5
j_gene: TRBJ2-3
d_gene: TRBD2
abundance: -
CDR3nt: TGTGCCAGCAGTTATAGCGGGCTAGGCACAGATACGCAGTATTTT
CDR3aa: CASSYSGLGTDTQYF

v_gene: TRBV28
j_gene: TRBJ2-1
d_gene: TRBD2
abundance: -
CDR3nt: TGTGCCAGCAGTTTAATCTTAGCGGGAGAGGGCAATGAGCAGTTCTTC
CDR3aa: CASSLILAGEGNEQFF

v_gene: TRBV7-9
j_gene: TRBJ2-1
d_gene: -
abundance: -
CDR3nt: TGTGCCAGCAGCTTAAGGCGCGTTCGTGAGCAGTTCTTC
CDR3aa: CASSLRRVREQFF

v_gene: TRBV6-5
j_gene: TRBJ1-1
d_gene: -
abundance: -
CDR3nt: TGTGCCAGCAGTTACTCGAAGGGGTACCCTGAAGCTTTCTTT
CDR3aa: CASSYSKGYPEAFF

v_gene: TRBV2
j_gene: TRBJ2-7
d_gene: -
abundance: -
CDR3nt: TGTGCCAGCACCCAGAGCTCCTACGAGCAGTACTTC
CDR3aa: CASTQSSYEQYF

v_gene: TRBV29-1
j_gene: TRBJ2-5
d_gene: TRBD2
abundance: -
CDR3nt: TGCAGCGTGCCCCAGACTAGCTGGGAGACCCAGTACTTC
CDR3aa: CSVPQTSWETQYF

v_gene: TRBV2
j_gene: TRBJ2-5
d_gene: TRBD2
abundance: -
CDR3nt: TGTGCCAGCAGTGACGTAGCGGGGGGTCAAGAGACCCAGTACTTC
CDR3aa: CASSDVAGGQETQYF

v_gene: TRBV27
j_gene: TRBJ1-5
d_gene: -
abundance: -
CDR3nt: TGTGCCAGCAGTTGGGCCTCGAGCAATCAGCCCCAGCATTTT
CDR3aa: CASSWASSNQPQHF

v_gene: TRBV6-5
j_gene: TRBJ1-6
d_gene: -
abundance: few
CDR3nt: TGTGCCAGCACGAAACAGGCGAGAAATTCACCCCTCCACTTT
CDR3aa: CASTKQARNSPLHF

v_gene: TRBV4-1
j_gene: TRBJ2-5
d_gene: -
abundance: -
CDR3nt: TGCGCCAGCAGCCAAGTTGGAAGTCTAGGGACCCAGTACTTC
CDR3aa: CASSQVGSLGTQYF

v_gene: TRBV2
j_gene: TRBJ1-2
d_gene: -
abundance: -
CDR3nt: TGTGCCAGTGTATCGGACGTCTTCGAGGGCTACACCTTC
CDR3aa: CASVSDVFEGYTF

v_gene: TRBV10-2
j_gene: TRBJ1-6
d_gene: TRBD1
abundance: -
CDR3nt: TGCGCCAGCAGTGCAGACAGGGGGCGAGATTCACCCCTCCACTTT
CDR3aa: CASSADRGRDSPLHF

v_gene: TRBV5-1
j_gene: TRBJ2-1
d_gene: -
abundance: once
CDR3nt: TGCGCCAGCAGCTTGGGTCCCGGCTCCTACAATGAGCAGTTCTTC
CDR3aa: CASSLGPGSYNEQFF

v_gene: TRBV5-1
j_gene: TRBJ2-7
d_gene: -
abundance: -
CDR3nt: TGCGCCAGCAGCTTGGGGGTCTCCACGATCGAGCAGTACTTC
CDR3aa: CASSLGVSTIEQYF

v_gene: TRBV5-4
j_gene: TRBJ2-3
d_gene: -
abundance: -
CDR3nt: TGTGCCAGCAGCCCCGCGAGGGAAGGAGGACGGGAAGATACGCAGTATTTT
CDR3aa: CASSPAREGGREDTQYF

v_gene: TRBV6-1
j_gene: TRBJ2-7
d_gene: TRBD1
abundance: -
CDR3nt: TGTGCCAGCAGTGAATGGGGGACAGGGTTTTACGAGCAGTACTTC
CDR3aa: CASSEWGTGFYEQYF

v_gene: TRBV5-1
j_gene: TRBJ1-3
d_gene: -
abundance: -
CDR3nt: TGCGCCAGCAGCTTGGGGGATTCCCTCTCTGGAAACACCATATATTTT
CDR3aa: CASSLGDSLSGNTIYF

v_gene: TRBV9
j_gene: TRBJ1-1
d_gene: -
abundance: -
CDR3nt: TGTGCCAGCTCCGGGGGGACTGAAGCTTTCTTT
CDR3aa: CASSGGTEAFF

v_gene: TRBV6-5
j_gene: TRBJ2-3
d_gene: TRBD2
abundance: -
CDR3nt: TGTGCCAGCAGTTTGGCGGGAGGGCTCACAGATACGCAGTATTTT
CDR3aa: CASSLAGGLTDTQYF

v_gene: TRBV10-2
j_gene: TRBJ2-5
d_gene: -
abundance: -
CDR3nt: TGCGCCAGCAGTGAGTCAGACGGGGTTCAAGAGACCCAGTACTTC
CDR3aa: CASSESDGVQETQYF

v_gene: TRBV28
j_gene: TRBJ2-7
d_gene: TRBD1
abundance: once
CDR3nt: TGTGCCAGCAGCAAGCCACCGGGACAGGGATATGACGAGCAGTACTTC
CDR3aa: CASSKPPGQGYDEQYF

v_gene: TRBV6-5
j_gene: TRBJ1-6
d_gene: -
abundance: -
CDR3nt: TGTGCCAGCAGTTCCGGACACGGGTATTCACCCCTCCACTTT
CDR3aa: CASSSGHGYSPLHF

v_gene: TRBV5-1
j_gene: TRBJ1-2
d_gene: TRBD1
abundance: -
CDR3nt: TGCGCCAGCAGCTTGTCCTCGACAGGGAGAAACTATGGCTACACCTTC
CDR3aa: CASSLSSTGRNYGYTF

v_gene: TRBV5-6
j_gene: TRBJ1-2
d_gene: -
abundance: -
CDR3nt: TGTGCCAGCAGCTTCGGGGCTAACTATGGCTACACCTTC
CDR3aa: CASSFGANYGYTF

v_gene: TRBV6-5
j_gene: TRBJ2-3
d_gene: -
abundance: -
CDR3nt: TGTGCCAGCAGTTCTTACTCGGTCCCGAGCACAGATACGCAGTATTTT
CDR3aa: CASSSYSVPSTDTQYF

v_gene: TRBV4-1
j_gene: TRBJ2-1
d_gene: -
abundance: -
CDR3nt: TGCGCCAGCAGCCAAGATAAGGGTTTGAATGAGCAGTTCTTC
CDR3aa: CASSQDKGLNEQFF

v_gene: TRBV11-2
j_gene: TRBJ2-7
d_gene: -
abundance: -
CDR3nt: TGTGCCAGCAGCTTGGCGGGGTTAACCTACGAGCAGTACTTC
CDR3aa: CASSLAGLTYEQYF

v_gene: TRBV4-1
j_gene: TRBJ1-1
d_gene: -
abundance: -
CDR3nt: TGCGCCAGCAGCCAAGGCCCTACAGGGTCCACTGAAGCTTTCTTT
CDR3aa: CASSQGPTGSTEAFF

v_gene: TRBV5-1
j_gene: TRBJ2-7
d_gene: TRBD2
abundance: -
CDR3nt: TGCGCCAGCAGCTTGGATCTAGCGGGTCCCTACGAGCAGTACTTC
CDR3aa: CASSLDLAGPYEQYF

v_gene: TRBV4-1
j_gene: TRBJ2-3
d_gene: TRBD2
abundance: -
CDR3nt: TGCGCCAGCAGCCTAGCGGGATCTAGCACAGATACGCAGTATTTT
CDR3aa: CASSLAGSSTDTQYF

v_gene: TRBV5-4
j_gene: TRBJ1-2
d_gene: TRBD1
abundance: -
CDR3nt: TGTGCCAGCAGTTGGGGACAGGGCCATGGCTACACCTTC
CDR3aa: CASSWGQGHGYTF

v_gene: TRBV5-1
j_gene: TRBJ1-6
d_gene: -
abundance: -
CDR3nt: TGCGCCAGCAGCTTGGAGGCCCAGGGCGCCTATAATTCACCCCTCCACTTT
CDR3aa: CASSLEAQGAYNSPLHF

v_gene: TRBV28
j_gene: TRBJ2-7
d_gene: TRBD1
abundance: once
CDR3nt: TGTGCCAGCGACGGGGGACAGGGGATATACGAGCAGTACTTC
CDR3aa: CASDGGQGIYEQYF

v_gene: TRBV5-1
j_gene: TRBJ2-7
d_gene: TRBD2
abundance: -
CDR3nt: TGCGCCAGCAGCCGCGGGGGTCCGGGCCCCTACGAGCAGTACTTC
CDR3aa: CASSRGGPGPYEQYF

v_gene: TRBV6-1
j_gene: TRBJ2-5
d_gene: -
abundance: -
CDR3nt: TGTGCCAGCGTCCAAGGGGGCAGCGGGGAGACCCAGTACTTC
CDR3aa: CASVQGGSGETQYF

v_gene: TRBV5-1
j_gene: TRBJ1-1
d_gene: TRBD1
abundance: -
CDR3nt: TGCGCCAGCAGCCCATACCAAACCGGGACAGATTTTTTGAACACTGAAGCTTTCTTT
CDR3aa: CASSPYQTGTDFLNTEAFF

v_gene: TRBV13
j_gene: TRBJ2-5
d_gene: TRBD1
abundance: -
CDR3nt: TGTGCTACTACTTTTCGGACAGGGGAAGAGACCCAGTACTTC
CDR3aa: CATTFRTGEETQYF

v_gene: TRBV21-1
j_gene: TRBJ1-5
d_gene: -
abundance: -
CDR3nt: TGTGCCAGCAGCAAAGTTAGAGGGGACAGGGCCCTAAGACAGCCCCAGCATTTT
CDR3aa: CASSKVRGDRALRQPQHF